This TCR beta chain was sequenced in a study of shared clonotypes between healthy human individuals. This clone was detected only once. TCRdb's copy holds only in-frame clones and misses some; the assay was immunoSEQ multiplex PCR. There are approximately 2.1 million clones in the sample; approximately 95% occur only once, and about 0.39% lies in the top ten. The receptor was isolated from a man aged 18 to 35 in good health. Some clones in this sample may be carry-over from other donors' samples. The sample consisted of naive CD4+ T cells from PBMCs. Subset indicated: CD45RA+ positively selected.

The CDR3 DNA is TGTGCCAGCAGCTTTACCGACCAGCAGTTCTTC. Amino acids: CASSFTDQQFF. This chain joins TRBV5-5 and TRBJ2-1; no reliable D call. This CDR3 has 11 residues. CDR1 SGHKS and CDR2 YYEKEE come from the germline V gene (reference sequence). V was trimmed by 2 bases and J by 11 bases, leaving 8 bases between them.